The sequence of this T cell receptor beta chain was determined in a study of T cell clones after liver transplantation. Across the whole study: In this trial, immunosuppression withdrawal was attempted within 2 years of liver transplant. Tolerant meant at least one year fully off immunosuppression without liver enzymes above twice normal.

With regard to this clone: Its antigen is not identified.

Study conclusions and caveats: Circulating graft-donor-reactive CD4 TCRbeta sequences fell significantly post-transplant in most of the 8 subjects.

The CDR3 spans 13 residues. V shed 6 bases and J 5 bases; nucleotides not matched to a gene: 8. CDR1 SGHDT and CDR2 YYEEEE come from the germline V gene. Profiling relied on immunoSEQ multiplex PCR, and the TCRdb table lists in-frame clones only, not all of them. This table has over 50,000 clones, 85% to 90% appearing once. The source of this sequence is a human patient who received a liver transplant. Some T cells may be graft donor cells. The sample consisted of CD8+ T cells from blood, taken 12 months after liver transplant. This chain links TRBV5-6 with TRBJ2-7; 7 positions match TRBD2. CDR3 nucleotides: TGTGCCAGCAACGGGGACTATAGTGACGAGCAGTACTTC. It specifies CASNGDYSDEQYF.